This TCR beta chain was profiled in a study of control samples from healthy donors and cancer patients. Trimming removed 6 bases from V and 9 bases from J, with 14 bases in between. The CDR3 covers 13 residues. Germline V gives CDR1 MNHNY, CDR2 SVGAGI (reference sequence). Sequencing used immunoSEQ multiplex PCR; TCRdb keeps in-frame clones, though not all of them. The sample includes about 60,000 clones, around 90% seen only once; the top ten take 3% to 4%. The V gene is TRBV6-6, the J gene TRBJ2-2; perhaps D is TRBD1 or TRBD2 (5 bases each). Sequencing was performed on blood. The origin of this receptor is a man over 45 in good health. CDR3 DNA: TGTGCCAGCAGCCAACCCCGGGGCCGGGAGCTGTTTTTT. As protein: CASSQPRGRELFF.